This T cell receptor beta chain appears in the sequencing data of a study of PD-1 blockade in classical Hodgkin lymphoma. Study-level results: Only CD4+ TCR diversity, not CD8+, had risen significantly by C4D1.

The method was immunoSEQ multiplex PCR; TCRdb's version includes in-frame clones alone and lacks a portion of them. Seen here are approximately 24,000 clones, 84% observed once, and the top ten hold 5% to 7.5%. This clone was found a few times. Antigen specificity is unknown. Regarding time point: cycle 4 day 1 (C4D1), after 6 weeks of nivolumab. Every patient experienced relapse after autologous stem cell transplantation, and brentuximab vedotin exposure varied. Trimming removed 5 bases at V and 0 bases at J, with 17 bases between. This CDR3 spans 18 amino acids. Germline CDR1 is MGHRA and CDR2 is YSYEKL.

This sequence joins TRBV4-1 and TRBJ2-6; no clear D gene. The receptor comes from a human donor with classical Hodgkin lymphoma. The specimen comprised peripheral blood mononuclear cells (PBMCs), sampled before the fourth cycle of nivolumab. The CDR3 spells CASSLEVGGPSGANVLTF. CDR3 DNA sequence: TGCGCCAGCAGCTTAGAGGTGGGTGGGCCCTCTGGGGCCAACGTCCTGACTTTC.